A single sample is the source of the 21 T cell receptor beta chains below, sequenced in a study of long-term antiretroviral therapy in people with HIV. Run at survey level, the immunoSEQ assay was version v3.0. Profiled with immunoSEQ multiplex PCR; TCRdb holds only in-frame clones, not every one. Among approximately 23,000 clones listed, more than 85% were seen once. The sample in question was unsorted PBMCs, obtained 2.7 years after starting antiretroviral therapy. These receptors all come from a man between 35 and 55 years old with HIV.

V gene TRBV4-2 combines with J gene TRBJ1-4; D is ambiguous. Germline lookup yields CDR1 LGHNA and CDR2 YNFKEQ. V was pared by 0 bases and J by 8 bases, with 7 bases between. The CDR3 is 13 residues long. CDR3 loop: CASSQEKGEKLFF. The DNA for the CDR3 is TGTGCCAGCAGCCAAGAAAAGGGCGAAAAACTGTTTTTT.

This clone has only one observation. This chain links TRBV6-4 with TRBJ1-1; D gene ambiguous. Germline lookup yields CDR1 MRHNA and CDR2 SNTAGT. Trimming removed 3 bases at V and 5 bases at J, with 13 bases between. The CDR3 length is 14 residues. CDR3 sequence (DNA): TGTGCCAGCAGTGAGACGGATGGGCCGACTGAAGCTTTCTTT. This codes for CASSETDGPTEAFF.

The chain is built from TRBV4-1 and TRBJ2-3; D possibly corresponds to TRBD1 (5 bases). With 4 bases removed from V and 3 bases from J, the gap between germline ends came to 8 bases. CDR3 length: 13 residues. CDR1 and CDR2 (germline): MGHRA, YSYEKL. CDR3 sequence reads: CASSLQGTDTQYF. CDR3 sequence (DNA): TGCGCCAGCAGCCTCCAGGGAACAGATACGCAGTATTTT.

This chain connects TRBV4-2 to TRBJ2-5; the D gene could be TRBD1 or TRBD2 (6 bases each). The V gene's germline CDR1 is LGHNA and CDR2 YNFKEQ. V lost 0 bases, J lost 0 bases, and 17 bases lay in between. The CDR3 spans 18 residues. The CDR3 is CASSQDLSGGGYQETQYF. For the CDR3, the DNA is TGTGCCAGCAGCCAAGATCTTTCCGGAGGGGGTTACCAAGAGACCCAGTACTTC.

The gene calls are TRBV4-3 and TRBJ2-7, with D possibly matching TRBD1 (6 bases). Between the trimmed V and J ends, which lost 3 bases and 6 bases, there was a span of 18 bases. The germline gives CDR1 LGHNA, CDR2 YSLEER. This CDR3 region has 15 residues. In DNA form, the CDR3 reads TGCGCCAGCAGCCAGGACAGACAGTACGTGCTCGAGCAGTACTTC. Its translation: CASSQDRQYVLEQYF.

The chain couples TRBV27 to TRBJ1-2; TRBD1 matches at 8 bases. Trimming at V came to 6 bases and at J to 5 bases, leaving 8 bases not matched to a gene. Germline CDR1 reads MNHEY; CDR2 reads SMNVEV (reference sequence). The CDR3 contains 14 residues. The CDR3 DNA follows: TGTGCCAGCAGCCACACTCAGGGGGCGTATGGCTACACCTTC. This codes for CASSHTQGAYGYTF.

The chain is built from TRBV28 and TRBJ1-1; a weak D match, TRBD1 (6 bases). V shed 6 bases and J shed 5 bases, with 19 bases lying between them. Germline values: CDR1 MDHEN, CDR2 SYDVKM. This CDR3 spans 15 amino acids. For the CDR3, the DNA is TGTGCCAGCAGCGCCTCAAGAGCCAGGGGAACTGAAGCTTTCTTT. It encodes CASSASRARGTEAFF.

The CDR3 spells CASSSGAGTDTQYF. The CDR3 nucleotides are TGTGCCAGCAGCTCGGGAGCGGGCACAGATACGCAGTATTTT. The genes are TRBV11-3 and TRBJ2-3; maybe TRBD2 (6 bases). V was cut by 4 bases and J by 1 base, with 9 bases left in between. This CDR3 spans 14 amino acids. The germline gives CDR1 SGHNT, CDR2 YENEEA.

This chain links TRBV7-8 with TRBJ2-1; 16 bases agree with TRBD2. Germline assignment: CDR1 SGHVS and CDR2 FQNEAQ. The CDR3 has 17 residues. The junction had 6 bases not matched to a gene; V was cut back by 5 bases and J by 5 bases. The CDR3 DNA reads as TGTGCCAGCAGCCCGGGACTAGCGGGGGGGCCCGACAATGAGCAGTTCTTC. This codes for CASSPGLAGGPDNEQFF.

V usage is TRBV30 and J usage is TRBJ2-3, with D possibly matching TRBD2 (5 bases). CDR3 length equals 15 residues. Trimming took off 0 bases at V and 10 bases at J, with 20 bases between the two ends. CDR1 is GTSNPN and CDR2 is SVGIG in the germline V gene (reference sequence). Here the CDR3 DNA reads TGTGCCTGGAGTGTTGGAGACTACCCAAGAGGTCCGCAGTATTTT. This gives the protein CAWSVGDYPRGPQYF.

This chain uses TRBV6-4 with TRBJ2-2; 10 bases match TRBD1. J lost 1 base, V lost 6 bases, and 11 bases had no gene match. Germline loops: CDR1 MRHNA, CDR2 SNTAGT. This CDR3 is built from 18 residues. CDR3 region: CASSLKDGQGENTGELFF. For the CDR3, the DNA is TGTGCCAGCAGCCTTAAAGATGGACAGGGGGAGAACACCGGGGAGCTGTTTTTT.

The chain has TRBV30 and TRBJ1-2; D unresolved. V was shortened by 0 bases and J by 12 bases, with 20 bases between the two germline ends. Germline CDR1 is GTSNPN and CDR2 is SVGIG (reference sequence). This CDR3 spans 14 amino acids. The CDR3 sequence: CAWSVGGLYPRDTF. The CDR3 DNA is TGTGCCTGGAGTGTGGGCGGCCTTTACCCAAGGGACACCTTC.

The genes are TRBV7-9 and TRBJ2-1, with 10 nucleotides matching TRBD2. J gave up 9 bases and V 2 bases, and 4 bases lay outside the gene matches. This CDR3 has 14 amino acids. Germline V gene data show CDR1 as SEHNR and CDR2 as FQNEAQ (reference sequence). The CDR3 here is CASSLSLAGVEQFF. The DNA for the CDR3 is TGTGCCAGCAGCTTAAGTCTAGCGGGAGTTGAGCAGTTCTTC.

This sequence joins TRBV6-4 and TRBJ1-1; 12 bases are shared with TRBD1. The CDR3 extends over 16 amino acids. J lost 4 bases, V lost 6 bases, and 9 bases had no gene match. Looked up from germline, CDR1 is MRHNA and CDR2 is SNTAGT. This chain's CDR3 is CASRPGQGALGTEAFF. The CDR3 DNA is TGTGCCAGCAGGCCGGGACAGGGGGCCTTGGGCACTGAAGCTTTCTTT.

The rearrangement joins TRBV6-4 to TRBJ2-1, with TRBD2 matching over 9 bases. Losses at the gene ends were 0 bases for V and 11 bases for J; bases not matched to a gene: 8. CDR3 length: 15 amino acids. CDR1 and CDR2 from the germline V gene are MRHNA and SNTAGT. The DNA for the CDR3 is TGTGCCAGCAGTGACTCAGGGCGGGGGGGCCAAAAGCAGTTCTTC. Protein sequence: CASSDSGRGGQKQFF.

This chain uses TRBV4-1 with TRBJ2-7, with a possible D match to TRBD1 (5 bases). Germline CDR1 and CDR2: MGHRA and YSYEKL. Trimming cost V 1 base and J 3 bases, with 10 bases left between them. CDR3 length equals 14 residues. The CDR3 nucleotides read TGCGCCAGCAGCCAAGGGACCGACAGCTACGAGCAGTACTTC. Its protein product is CASSQGTDSYEQYF.

The chain employs TRBV7-9 and TRBJ1-1, with unresolved D. Germline CDR1 SEHNR, CDR2 FQNEAQ (reference sequence). This CDR3 region has 13 residues. The V end lost 5 bases, the J end lost 0 bases, and 7 bases lay between the germline ends. The CDR3 nucleotides are TGTGCCAGCAGCACAAGCCTGAACACTGAAGCTTTCTTT. It specifies CASSTSLNTEAFF.

The rearrangement uses TRBV10-3 and TRBJ2-3; 13 bases match TRBD2. Germline V gene sequence: CDR1 ENHRY, CDR2 SYGVKD. This CDR3 is built from 16 residues. V lost 7 bases to trimming and J lost 1 base; unmatched junction nucleotides: 5. The CDR3 region is CAINKGTSGGTDTQYF. Written as DNA, the CDR3 is TGTGCCATCAATAAAGGGACTAGCGGGGGCACAGATACGCAGTATTTT.

The V call is TRBV4-2, the J call TRBJ1-2; 11 bases line up with TRBD1. Germline CDR1 is LGHNA and CDR2 is YNFKEQ. The J segment lost 2 bases and the V segment lost 4 bases, leaving 12 bases of the junction unmatched. The CDR3 spans 18 residues. CDR3: CASSLSSGTGGGNYGYTF. The DNA of the CDR3 is TGTGCCAGCAGCCTATCCTCCGGGACAGGGGGTGGGAACTATGGCTACACCTTC.

The chain is built from TRBV7-3 and TRBJ2-2; perhaps TRBD2 as D (5 bases). CDR1 SGHTA and CDR2 FQGTGA come from the germline V gene. The CDR3 consists of 14 residues. V lost 7 bases and J 0 bases, leaving 9 bases between the germline ends. The chain's CDR3 is CASTAGTNTGELFF. The CDR3, as DNA: TGTGCCAGCACGGCCGGGACGAACACCGGGGAGCTGTTTTTT. Based on the CDR3 plus reference TRBV7-3 and TRBJ2-2, the full variable domain is GAGVSQTPSNKVTEKGKYVELRCDPISGHTALYWYRQSLGQGPEFLIYFQGTGAADDSGLPNDRFFAVRPEGSVSTLKIQRTERGDSAVYLCASTAGTNTGELFFGEGSRLTVL.

The genes are TRBV30 and TRBJ2-7; TRBD2 matches at 10 bases. The CDR3 runs 14 residues. Per germline, CDR1 GTSNPN and CDR2 SVGIG (reference sequence). J gave up 2 bases and V 5 bases, and 6 bases lay outside the gene matches. This CDR3 reads CAWGGLAAPYEQYF. The CDR3, as DNA: TGTGCCTGGGGTGGACTAGCGGCCCCCTACGAGCAGTACTTC.